These 30 T cell receptor beta chains share one sample of origin, sequenced in a study of blood T cell repertoires in COVID-19. Repertoires were generated with immunoSEQ multiplex PCR, while TCRdb's copy carries only in-frame clones and drops some. Here the sample spans fewer than 300,000 clones, 80% to 85% being singletons. Sequenced input: peripheral blood. These receptor sequences come from a person aged 70 to 79 with COVID-19, enrolled during active disease.

V and J are TRBV19 and TRBJ1-5, with D perhaps matching TRBD1 (5 bases). CDR1 is LNHDA and CDR2 is SQIVND in the germline V gene (reference sequence). Trimming left V 4 bases short and J 3 bases short, with 13 bases between. There are 15 residues in the CDR3. The CDR3 region is CASSNPGLINQPQHF. The CDR3 nucleotides read TGTGCCAGTAGTAATCCGGGACTGATCAATCAGCCCCAGCATTTT.

The rearrangement links TRBV7-8 to TRBJ2-1; TRBD1 aligns across 7 bases. V lost 5 bases to trimming and J lost 7 bases; unmatched junction nucleotides: 8. There are 14 residues in the CDR3. Germline V gene data show CDR1 as SGHVS and CDR2 as FQNEAQ. The CDR3 DNA reads TGTGCCAGCAGCGTAGACAGGGTGAATAATGAGCAGTTCTTC. Encoded protein: CASSVDRVNNEQFF.

V is TRBV9 and J is TRBJ1-5; D possibly corresponds to TRBD1 (5 bases). With 4 bases removed from V and 3 bases from J, the gap between germline ends came to 11 bases. Germline CDR1 reads SGDLS; CDR2 reads YYNGEE. This CDR3 has 14 amino acids. This chain's CDR3 is CASSQGTHNQPQHF. The CDR3 DNA reads TGTGCCAGCAGCCAAGGGACTCACAATCAGCCCCAGCATTTT.

The rearrangement links TRBV18 to TRBJ2-5; a weak D match, TRBD1 (6 bases). The CDR3 runs to 13 residues. CDR1 KGHSH and CDR2 LQKENI come from the germline V gene. Trimming cost V 6 bases and J 1 base, with 9 bases left between them. The CDR3 reads CASSSQGQETQYF. In DNA form, the CDR3 reads TGTGCCAGCTCCTCACAGGGCCAAGAGACCCAGTACTTC. The variable domain in full, completed from reference TRBV18 and TRBJ2-5, reads NAGVMQNPRHLVRRRGQEARLRCSPMKGHSHVYWYRQLPEEGLKFMVYLQKENIIDESGMPKERFSAEFPKEGPSILRIQQVVRGDSAAYFCASSSQGQETQYFGPGTRLLVL.

The chain carries TRBV6-2 or TRBV6-3 and TRBJ1-2, with D hard to call. Germline CDR1 MNHEY, CDR2 SVGEGT. The CDR3 is 13 residues long. Trimming stripped 4 bases from V and 5 bases from J, with 11 bases between. CDR3 protein: CASSSNRRYGYTF. The CDR3, as DNA: TGTGCCAGCAGTTCCAATCGGAGATATGGCTACACCTTC.

This clone was seen a handful of times. The J gene is TRBJ2-5, the V gene TRBV6-5, with 7 bases aligning to TRBD1. Germline V gene data show CDR1 as MNHEY and CDR2 as SVGAGI. V shed 7 bases, J shed 2 bases, and the junction held 7 bases outside the gene matches. CDR3 length: 14 amino acids. The CDR3 protein is CASTSWDSQETQYF. The CDR3 DNA sequence: TGTGCCAGCACTTCGTGGGACAGTCAAGAGACCCAGTACTTC.

This clone has just a few counts. The chain couples TRBV6-5 to TRBJ1-3; TRBD1 agrees at 7 bases. CDR3 size: 15 residues. Germline V gene sequence: CDR1 MNHEY, CDR2 SVGAGI. The V and J ends lost 4 bases and 4 bases, in that order; junction bases with no gene match: 7. CDR3 sequence: CASSLDRPWGNTIYF. In DNA form, the CDR3 reads TGTGCCAGCAGTTTGGACAGGCCGTGGGGAAACACCATATATTTT.

This rearrangement joins TRBV11-2 to TRBJ1-2; a weak D match, TRBD1 (6 bases). The CDR3 length is 15 residues. Germline values: CDR1 SGHAT, CDR2 FQNNGV. Deletions cut 5 bases from V and 2 bases from J, with 15 bases between. Written as DNA, the CDR3 is TGTGCCAGCAGCGGGAAGGACAGATCGAACTATGGCTACACCTTC. The encoded protein is CASSGKDRSNYGYTF.

With respect to this clone: One junction end does not reproduce the germline sequence, and a read error may be involved. V is TRBV5-4 and J is TRBJ2-7; TRBD2 aligns across 7 bases. CDR3 length: 14 amino acids. Germline CDR1 and CDR2: SGHNT and YYREEE (reference sequence). The CDR3 DNA reads as TGTGCCAGCAGGTTGGCCCGGGGGGCCTACGAGCAGTACTTC. This translates into CASRLARGAYEQYF.

This clone was seen ten or more times. The chain has TRBV9 and TRBJ2-7, with 7 positions matching TRBD1. V dropped 2 bases and J dropped 5; count of bases not matched to a gene: 7. CDR1 is SGDLS, CDR2 YYNGEE, per germline. The CDR3 extends over 14 amino acids. The CDR3 sequence: CASSVNAGGHEQYF. Written as DNA, the CDR3 is TGTGCCAGCAGCGTGAACGCAGGGGGTCACGAGCAGTACTTC.

This chain joins TRBV9 and TRBJ2-5; maybe TRBD2 (6 bases). CDR1 and CDR2 from the germline V gene are SGDLS and YYNGEE. The CDR3 spans 15 residues. Trimming cost V 4 bases and J 5 bases, with 18 bases left between them. The CDR3 spells CASSFRPEGRETQYF. The CDR3 DNA is TGTGCCAGCAGCTTCCGACCGGAGGGTAGGGAGACCCAGTACTTC.

This clone turned up a few times. The chain employs TRBV6-2 or TRBV6-3 and TRBJ1-2; D perhaps matches TRBD1 (6 bases). In germline, CDR1 is MNHEY, CDR2 SVGEGT. This CDR3 is 13 amino acids long. V was clipped by 6 bases and J by 5 bases, with 13 bases between them. The CDR3: CASSWDTAYGYTF. CDR3 DNA sequence: TGTGCCAGCAGCTGGGACACCGCGTATGGCTACACCTTC.

The rearrangement links TRBV9 to TRBJ1-3; no clear D gene. This CDR3 contains 13 residues. The germline CDR1 and CDR2 sequences are SGDLS and YYNGEE. V was pared by 5 bases and J by 0 bases, with 6 bases between. CDR3 region: CASRESSGNTIYF. The CDR3 DNA follows: TGTGCCAGCAGGGAGAGCTCTGGAAACACCATATATTTT.

This clone was seen a handful of times. This chain connects TRBV7-9 to TRBJ1-4; D call uncertain. V dropped 7 bases and J dropped 7 bases, with 16 bases sitting between them. Germline CDR1 and CDR2: SEHNR and FQNEAQ (reference sequence). This CDR3 has 14 residues. In DNA, the CDR3 is TGTGCCAGCAAGTTCGGGGAGGAAAGTGAAAAACTGTTTTTT. Translating gives CASKFGEESEKLFF.

This clone was observed a single time. This chain joins TRBV29-1 and TRBJ2-7; D is unclear. CDR3 length: 12 amino acids. The V end was cut by 5 bases, the J end by 0 bases, with 8 bases between. Germline CDR1 SQVTM, CDR2 ANQGSEA. The CDR3 DNA is TGCAGCGTTCTTGTCAGCTCCTACGAGCAGTACTTC. Translating it yields CSVLVSSYEQYF.

This clone was counted only a few times. The chain uses TRBV5-6 and TRBJ1-2; TRBD1 agrees at 8 bases. This CDR3 is 17 amino acids long. Germline lookup yields CDR1 SGHDT and CDR2 YYEEEE. V shed 1 base and J 1 base; nucleotides not matched to a gene: 9. CDR3 coding DNA: TGTGCCAGCAGCTTGTTGGCAACAGGGGGAGATAACTATGGCTACACCTTC. It is translated as CASSLLATGGDNYGYTF.

A few counts support this clone. The CDR3 nucleotides are TGTGCCAGCAGCCCGGACTTCCCTCGAAACACCGGGGAGCTGTTTTTT. Translation: CASSPDFPRNTGELFF. The chain links TRBV7-9 to TRBJ2-2; a weak D match, TRBD2 (5 bases). Germline CDR1 and CDR2: SEHNR and FQNEAQ (reference sequence). The CDR3 is 16 residues long. Trimming took off 5 bases at V and 2 bases at J, with 15 bases between the two ends.

The chain uses TRBV27 and TRBJ2-1; D possibly corresponds to TRBD2 (7 bases). Trimming cost V 4 bases and J 8 bases, with 18 bases left between them. The length of the CDR3 is 15 residues. Germline V lookup: CDR1 MNHEY, CDR2 SMNVEV (reference sequence). The CDR3 loop reads CASSSRLQGRDEQFF. In nucleotides, the CDR3 is TGTGCCAGCAGTTCCCGGTTGCAGGGGAGGGATGAGCAGTTCTTC.

This clone was observed once. The same CDR3 is also encoded by other DNA sequences in this sample. CDR3 in DNA: TGTGCCAGCAGCCAGAGGACAGGGAGACAAGAGACCCAGTACTTC. Its protein product is CASSQRTGRQETQYF. V is TRBV7-9 and J is TRBJ2-5; 8 positions agree with TRBD1. The trim removed 5 bases at V and 2 bases at J, leaving 7 bases unmatched. The germline V gene has CDR1 SEHNR and CDR2 FQNEAQ (reference sequence). The CDR3 consists of 15 residues.

This clone has just one count. The chain combines TRBV10-3 with TRBJ2-3; 7 bases are shared with TRBD2. From germline, CDR1 is ENHRY and CDR2 SYGVKD. This CDR3 has 19 residues. The J segment lost 0 bases and the V segment lost 4 bases, leaving 16 bases of the junction unmatched. CDR3 sequence reads: CAISGRSGASPLSTDTQYF. DNA for the CDR3: TGTGCCATCAGTGGAAGAAGCGGGGCCTCACCGCTGAGCACAGATACGCAGTATTTT.

The rearrangement links TRBV28 to TRBJ1-5; D perhaps matches TRBD1 (5 bases). Germline CDR1 MDHEN, CDR2 SYDVKM. Trimming removed 3 bases from V and 6 bases from J, with 21 bases in between. This CDR3 is built from 17 residues. The CDR3 DNA reads TGTGCCAGCAGTTTTCACCCCCGCAGGGCCTCCCTTCAGCCCCAGCATTTT. Protein sequence: CASSFHPRRASLQPQHF.

This chain uses TRBV7-3 with TRBJ2-1; 10 nucleotides align to TRBD2. There are 15 residues in the CDR3. The trim removed 3 bases at V and 5 bases at J, leaving 4 bases unmatched. Germline V gives CDR1 SGHTA, CDR2 FQGTGA. CDR3: CASSLSSGGHNEQFF. As DNA, the CDR3 is TGTGCCAGCAGCTTGTCTAGCGGGGGCCACAATGAGCAGTTCTTC.

The rearrangement joins TRBV29-1 to TRBJ1-2; no clear D gene. There are 11 residues in the CDR3. Germline-derived CDR1 and CDR2 are SQVTM and ANQGSEA. Trimming shortened V by 3 bases and J by 4 bases, and 6 bases separated the two germline ends. As DNA, the CDR3 is TGCAGCGTTGACGGTGGCTATGGCTACACCTTC. Residues: CSVDGGYGYTF.

The CDR3 loop is CASSRQLGGAGGSRTQYF. As DNA, the CDR3 is TGTGCCAGCAGCCGGCAATTGGGAGGAGCGGGAGGGTCCCGGACCCAGTACTTC. J is TRBJ2-5 and V is TRBV7-9, with 10 bases lining up with TRBD2. V was pared by 5 bases and J by 7 bases, with 19 bases of the junction left unmatched. Germline CDR1 reads SEHNR; CDR2 reads FQNEAQ (reference sequence). CDR3 length: 18 amino acids.

This chain joins TRBV5-1 and TRBJ1-5; weak D call: TRBD1 (6 bases). CDR3 length: 14 residues. Germline V gene data show CDR1 as SGHRS and CDR2 as YFSETQ. Trimming cost V 1 base and J 3 bases, with 8 bases left between them. CDR3 sequence: CASSLSGDNQPQHF. As DNA, the CDR3 is TGCGCCAGCAGCTTGTCAGGGGACAATCAGCCCCAGCATTTT.

As DNA, the CDR3 is TGTGCCAGCCGGGGAGGGACTGGAAACACCATATATTTT. Translated, it gives CASRGGTGNTIYF. The chain is built from TRBV9 and TRBJ1-3; D remains unclear. V gave up 7 bases and J gave up 2 bases, with 10 bases separating them. The CDR3 loop spans 13 amino acids. CDR1 SGDLS and CDR2 YYNGEE come from the germline V gene.

The J gene is TRBJ1-3, the V gene TRBV7-2; 7 bases match TRBD1. The CDR3 has 14 residues. The germline CDR1 and CDR2 sequences are SGHTA and FQGNSA. Germline trimming cut 6 bases from V and 1 base from J; bases unmatched to any gene: 3. CDR3 protein: CASSTGASGNTIYF. In nucleotides, the CDR3 is TGTGCCAGCAGTACAGGGGCTTCTGGAAACACCATATATTTT.

V gene TRBV28 combines with J gene TRBJ1-1, with 7 nucleotides matching TRBD1. The CDR3 is made up of 12 amino acids. Unmatched junction bases numbered 6, after V lost 10 bases and J lost 4 bases. From germline, CDR1 is MDHEN and CDR2 SYDVKM. CDR3 nucleotides: TGTGCCACTCACAGGGGCGGCACTGAAGCTTTCTTT. Protein: CATHRGGTEAFF.

The chain uses TRBV19 and TRBJ2-1; TRBD2 aligns across 12 bases. The CDR3 length is 16 residues. Losses at the gene ends were 4 bases for V and 9 bases for J; bases not matched to a gene: 10. CDR1 is LNHDA and CDR2 is SQIVND in the germline V gene (reference sequence). The CDR3 DNA reads TGTGCCAGTAGTAAGCCGCGACTAGCGGGAGTTCGTGAGCAGTTCTTC. Its translation is CASSKPRLAGVREQFF.

The gene calls are TRBV28 and TRBJ1-6; D may be TRBD1 (6 bases). The CDR3 spans 13 residues. The germline V and J ends were trimmed by 6 bases and 9 bases, with 12 bases remaining between them. Germline CDR1 reads MDHEN; CDR2 reads SYDVKM. The CDR3 DNA reads as TGTGCCAGCAGCTCCGACAGGCCTTCACCCCTCCACTTT. It specifies CASSSDRPSPLHF.